This is a list of T cell receptor beta chains from one sample in a study of shared clonotypes between healthy human individuals. Profiled with immunoSEQ multiplex PCR; TCRdb holds only in-frame clones, not every one. Seen here are 2,500,000 or so clones, more than 80% observed once, and the top ten hold roughly 0.14%. Material: naive CD4+ T cells sorted from blood. These receptors all stem from a man aged 18 to 29 in good health. Each CDR3 is given with its conserved first and last residue. Fields, in order: J gene, V gene, D gene, clone size, CDR3 protein, CDR3 DNA. The D gene is left open where the match is weak. Clone size is shown for a subset of rows, as once, few, many or a class of expanded clone.

TRBJ1-1 | TRBV5-5 | TRBD1 | NA | CASTTRGQRGTLDTEAFF | TGTGCCAGCACCACGCGGGGACAGAGGGGGACTTTGGACACTGAAGCTTTCTTT
TRBJ2-7 | TRBV18 | TRBD1 | NA | CASSQDRVGEQYF | TGTGCCAGCTCTCAAGACAGGGTAGGTGAGCAGTACTTC
TRBJ2-3 | TRBV18 | TRBD1 | NA | CASSQQDRGDTQYF | TGTGCCAGCTCACAACAGGACAGGGGAGATACGCAGTATTTT
TRBJ1-1 | TRBV14 | NA | NA | CASSQNIRNTEAFF | TGTGCCAGCAGCCAAAATATAAGGAACACTGAAGCTTTCTTT
TRBJ1-5 | TRBV19 | NA | NA | CASSMDLWAGNQPQHF | TGTGCCAGTAGTATGGATCTTTGGGCAGGGAATCAGCCCCAGCATTTT
TRBJ1-3 | TRBV18 | TRBD1 | NA | CASSPARQGGNTIYF | TGTGCCAGCTCACCTGCTCGACAGGGGGGAAACACCATATATTTT
TRBJ2-7 | TRBV11-2 | NA | NA | CASSLAGHEQYF | TGTGCCAGCAGCTTAGCTGGGCACGAGCAGTACTTC
TRBJ2-3 | TRBV29-1 | NA | NA | CSVAMGVTDTQYF | TGCAGCGTTGCTATGGGGGTCACAGATACGCAGTATTTT
TRBJ1-2 | TRBV7-9 | NA | once | CASSQTGGLEGYGYTF | TGTGCCAGCAGCCAAACGGGAGGTCTGGAGGGGTATGGCTACACCTTC
TRBJ1-5 | TRBV12-5 | TRBD1 | NA | CASGTLGGLQPQHF | TGTGCTAGTGGTACCTTAGGGGGCCTTCAGCCCCAGCATTTT
TRBJ1-5 | TRBV6-5 | NA | once | CASSMGRAAEPQHF | TGTGCCAGCAGTATGGGACGGGCTGCGGAGCCCCAGCATTTT
TRBJ1-2 | TRBV7-2 | NA | NA | CASSLDTRYGYTF | TGTGCCAGCAGCTTAGATACCCGCTATGGCTACACCTTC
TRBJ1-2 | TRBV2 | NA | NA | CASSTGINYGYTF | TGTGCCAGCAGCACAGGGATTAACTATGGCTACACCTTC
TRBJ2-2 | TRBV6-1 | TRBD2 | NA | CATRASGNTGELFF | TGTGCCACCAGGGCTAGCGGGAACACCGGGGAGCTGTTTTTT
TRBJ2-1 | TRBV15 | TRBD2 | NA | CATSRAYTIPGLAGGSSYNEQFF | TGTGCCACCAGCAGAGCCTATACTATCCCGGGACTAGCGGGGGGAAGCTCCTACAATGAGCAGTTCTTC
TRBJ2-7 | TRBV7-2 | NA | NA | CASSLWQSSSEQYF | TGTGCCAGCAGCTTGTGGCAGTCCTCTAGCGAGCAGTACTTC
TRBJ2-7 | TRBV29-1 | NA | NA | CSPRGNYEQYF | TGCAGCCCCCGCGGGAACTACGAGCAGTACTTC
TRBJ1-3 | TRBV30 | NA | NA | CAWVSSGNTIYF | TGTGCCTGGGTTTCTAGTGGAAACACCATATATTTT
TRBJ1-1 | TRBV28 | NA | NA | CASSPGGKGVTEAFF | TGTGCCAGCAGCCCGGGGGGAAAGGGGGTCACTGAAGCTTTCTTT
TRBJ2-3 | TRBV6-5 | TRBD2 | NA | CASSYSEAGVGDTQYF | TGTGCCAGCAGTTACTCGGAGGCGGGAGTAGGAGATACGCAGTATTTT
TRBJ1-1 | TRBV2 | TRBD1 | NA | CASSERRGLSTEAFF | TGTGCCAGCAGTGAAAGGAGGGGGCTCAGCACTGAAGCTTTCTTT
TRBJ1-5 | TRBV2 | NA | NA | CASRERVLGQQPQHF | TGTGCCAGCAGGGAGAGAGTGTTGGGACAACAGCCCCAGCATTTT
TRBJ1-1 | TRBV18 | TRBD1 | NA | CASSPSTGTEAFF | TGTGCCAGCTCACCCTCGACAGGGACTGAAGCTTTCTTT
TRBJ1-3 | TRBV7-9 | NA | NA | CASSFQQPGNTIYF | TGTGCCAGCAGCTTCCAACAGCCGGGAAACACCATATATTTT
TRBJ1-6 | TRBV19 | TRBD1 | NA | CASSRDRGNSPLHF | TGTGCCAGTAGCCGGGACAGGGGGAATTCACCCCTCCACTTT
TRBJ1-6 | TRBV6-1 | NA | NA | CASGSLWSPLHF | TGTGCCAGCGGAAGTCTATGGTCACCCCTCCACTTT
TRBJ2-7 | TRBV4-1 | TRBD1 | NA | CASSVLGRTGGYEQYF | TGCGCCAGCAGCGTACTAGGTCGGACAGGGGGCTACGAGCAGTACTTC
TRBJ1-3 | TRBV4-1 | NA | once | CASSQDSPGLSSGNTIYF | TGCGCCAGCAGCCAAGATTCCCCTGGACTCAGCTCTGGAAACACCATATATTTT
TRBJ1-3 | TRBV11-3 | NA | NA | CASSRASQSGNTIYF | TGTGCCAGCAGCCGGGCCTCGCAGTCCGGAAACACCATATATTTT
TRBJ2-7 | TRBV11-2 | NA | NA | CASSFGGRRSAYEQYF | TGTGCCAGCAGCTTCGGAGGACGGCGGAGCGCCTACGAGCAGTACTTC
TRBJ1-4 | TRBV19 | NA | once | CASSGRVATNEKLFF | TGTGCCAGTAGTGGAAGAGTTGCAACTAATGAAAAACTGTTTTTT
TRBJ2-4 | TRBV7-2 | TRBD1 | once | CASGTGTVMSDAKNIQYF | TGTGCCAGCGGGACCGGGACAGTGATGTCCGACGCCAAAAACATTCAGTACTTC
TRBJ2-5 | TRBV6-4 | NA | NA | CASDFDTWETQYF | TGTGCCAGCGATTTTGACACTTGGGAGACCCAGTACTTC
TRBJ1-2 | TRBV28 | NA | NA | CASSLGVSYGYTF | TGTGCCAGCAGCTTAGGGGTGAGCTATGGCTACACCTTC
TRBJ1-1 | TRBV10-3 | NA | few | CAISVGGAQNTEAFF | TGTGCCATCAGTGTTGGCGGGGCCCAGAACACTGAAGCTTTCTTT
TRBJ2-3 | TRBV7-9 | TRBD2 | NA | CASSLGVAGEESTDTQYF | TGTGCCAGCAGCTTAGGGGTAGCGGGAGAGGAAAGCACAGATACGCAGTATTTT
TRBJ1-4 | TRBV4-1 | NA | NA | CASSWTSAGNEKLFF | TGCGCCAGCAGCTGGACATCAGCGGGGAATGAAAAACTGTTTTTT
TRBJ1-6 | TRBV6-5 | NA | NA | CASSYGQRNSPLHF | TGTGCCAGCAGTTACGGGCAGAGGAATTCACCCCTCCACTTT
TRBJ2-7 | TRBV5-1 | TRBD1 | NA | CASRSGQGPYEQYF | TGCGCCAGCAGATCCGGACAGGGACCCTACGAGCAGTACTTC
TRBJ1-4 | TRBV28 | TRBD1 | NA | CASRGQGPNEKLFF | TGTGCCAGCAGAGGACAGGGCCCGAATGAAAAACTGTTTTTT
TRBJ2-5 | TRBV5-4 | TRBD1 | NA | CASSSGQGRIQETQYF | TGTGCCAGCAGCTCGGGACAGGGGAGGATCCAAGAGACCCAGTACTTC
TRBJ2-7 | TRBV28 | TRBD1 | NA | CASNPQGAWTYEQYF | TGTGCCAGCAATCCACAGGGGGCTTGGACCTACGAGCAGTACTTC
TRBJ2-5 | TRBV7-9 | TRBD2 | once | CASSPKTSHQSWTQYF | TGTGCCAGCAGCCCCAAGACTAGCCACCAATCGTGGACCCAGTACTTC